This T cell receptor beta chain was recovered during a study of blood T cell repertoires in COVID-19. Looking at the study overall: PBMCs, B-cell-depleted T cells, or T cells provided the cDNA or gDNA that made up the material.

Data came from immunoSEQ multiplex PCR; TCRdb stores just in-frame clones and leaves some out. The sample holds a few hundred thousand clones, around nine tenths seen once. The CDR3 sequence is 16 residues long. The germline V gene has CDR1 SGHRS and CDR2 YFSETQ. V was trimmed by 1 base and J by 0 bases, leaving 13 bases between them. This rearrangement joins TRBV5-1 to TRBJ1-1; no clear D. This TCR was sampled from a woman aged 55-70 years who had recovered from COVID-19. The sample comprised PBMCs or T cells enriched from blood (not recorded which). CDR3 in amino acids: CASSLPGGGLNTEAFF. CDR3 in DNA: TGCGCCAGCAGCTTGCCGGGAGGCGGTTTGAACACTGAAGCTTTCTTT.